These T cell receptor beta chains were read from a single sample in a study of T cell responses to AZD1222 COVID-19 vaccine. Clones were read by immunoSEQ multiplex PCR, and TCRdb kept only the in-frame ones, dropping some. The repertoire includes about 180,000 clones, about 90% of them detected once, and around 1.9% sits in the top ten. This material consisted of peripheral blood, taken 28 days after the second AZD1222 dose. These receptors were collected from an adult who received the AZD1222 COVID-19 vaccine. Both conserved end residues are part of each CDR3. D genes are given only for firm matches. Size is stated for part of the rows, as once, few or many counts, or as a class when the clone is expanded.

CDR3 length	V gene	D gene	J gene	clone size	CDR3 protein	CDR3 DNA
21	TRBV3-1/TRBV3-2	-	TRBJ1-4	-	CASSQVEGRGGFSATNEKLFF	TGTGCCAGCAGCCAAGTTGAGGGCCGAGGAGGGTTTAGTGCGACTAATGAAAAACTGTTTTTT
15	TRBV11-2	-	TRBJ1-1	-	CASRISIGRVTEAFF	TGTGCCAGCAGAATAAGTATCGGGCGCGTCACTGAAGCTTTCTTT
15	TRBV7-3	-	TRBJ2-3	-	CASSSTGSQADTQYF	TGTGCCAGCAGCTCGACCGGGAGCCAAGCAGATACGCAGTATTTT
11	TRBV12-3/TRBV12-4	-	TRBJ2-7	-	CASSLGYEQYF	TGTGCCAGCAGTTTAGGGTACGAGCAGTACTTC
14	TRBV4-3	-	TRBJ1-5	once	CASSQGLGIQPQHF	TGCGCCAGCAGCCAAGGGCTAGGTATTCAGCCCCAGCATTTT
14	TRBV5-4	TRBD2	TRBJ2-7	-	CASSLAGRFYEQYF	TGTGCCAGCAGCTTGGCCGGGAGGTTCTACGAGCAGTACTTC
16	TRBV4-3	-	TRBJ1-4	-	CASSQAQQGTNEKLFF	TGCGCCAGCAGCCAAGCCCAACAGGGTACTAATGAAAAACTGTTTTTT
12	TRBV30	-	TRBJ1-3	-	CAWIPPGNTIYF	TGTGCCTGGATCCCTCCTGGAAACACCATATATTTT
14	TRBV3-1/TRBV3-2	-	TRBJ2-3	-	CASSPGASTDTQYF	TGTGCCAGCAGCCCGGGGGCTAGCACAGATACGCAGTATTTT
17	TRBV10-3	TRBD2	TRBJ2-5	-	CAISESQLAGFQETQYF	TGTGCCATCAGTGAGTCACAACTAGCGGGCTTCCAAGAGACCCAGTACTTC
13	TRBV3-1/TRBV3-2	-	TRBJ2-7	-	CASSQGRGVEQYF	TGTGCCAGCAGCCAAGGGCGAGGGGTCGAGCAGTACTTC
15	TRBV28	-	TRBJ2-3	-	CAGSGAGAITDTQYF	TGTGCCGGGTCGGGGGCAGGGGCGATCACAGATACGCAGTATTTT
15	TRBV9	-	TRBJ2-5	once	CASSVATGIQETQYF	TGTGCCAGCAGCGTAGCTACAGGAATTCAAGAGACCCAGTACTTC
13	TRBV6-5	-	TRBJ2-3	-	CARFSLSTDTQYF	TGTGCCAGGTTTAGTTTAAGCACAGATACGCAGTATTTT
13	TRBV3-1/TRBV3-2	-	TRBJ2-7	-	CASSLQGPGGLDF	TGTGCCAGCAGCCTCCAGGGCCCCGGGGGGCTAGACTTC
13	TRBV30	TRBD1	TRBJ1-5	-	CAWSTTGDQPQHF	TGTGCCTGGAGTACTACAGGGGATCAGCCCCAGCATTTT
15	TRBV5-6	-	TRBJ1-5	-	CASSLGGRSNQPQHF	TGTGCCAGCAGCTTGGGGGGACGGAGCAATCAGCCCCAGCATTTT
12	TRBV2	-	TRBJ1-1	-	CASSGETVEAFF	TGTGCCAGCTCAGGAGAGACAGTTGAAGCTTTCTTT
15	TRBV4-1	-	TRBJ1-1	-	CASSQENQGNTEAFF	TGCGCCAGCAGCCAAGAGAACCAGGGGAACACTGAAGCTTTCTTT
16	TRBV27	TRBD1	TRBJ1-4	-	CASSSRQGAYDEKLFF	TGTGCCAGCAGTTCCCGACAGGGGGCTTATGATGAAAAACTGTTTTTT
19	TRBV30	-	TRBJ2-2	-	CAWSVIRTYGSKNTGELFF	TGTGCCTGGAGTGTCATCCGCACGTACGGGTCGAAGAACACCGGGGAGCTGTTTTTT
16	TRBV4-3	TRBD1	TRBJ2-2	-	CASSQDYRGNTGELFF	TGCGCCAGCAGCCAAGATTACAGGGGGAACACCGGGGAGCTGTTTTTT
15	TRBV19	-	TRBJ1-5	-	CASRSATIGNQPQHF	TGTGCCAGTAGGAGCGCGACAATCGGCAATCAGCCCCAGCATTTT
16	TRBV9	-	TRBJ1-4	once	CASSDQQGIGNEKLFF	TGTGCCAGCAGCGACCAACAGGGTATAGGGAATGAAAAACTGTTTTTT
15	TRBV2	TRBD1	TRBJ1-5	-	CASIRSDRGNQPQHF	TGTGCCAGCATACGCTCTGACAGGGGCAATCAGCCCCAGCATTTT
16	TRBV9	-	TRBJ2-2	-	CASSRLRNLNTGELFF	TGTGCCAGCAGCAGACTACGCAACCTGAACACCGGGGAGCTGTTTTTT
15	TRBV5-1	-	TRBJ2-3	-	CASSFPGTETDTQYF	TGCGCCAGCAGCTTTCCGGGGACGGAGACAGATACGCAGTATTTT
13	TRBV5-1	-	TRBJ2-1	once	CASSLAGKDEQFF	TGCGCCAGCAGCTTGGCAGGGAAGGATGAGCAGTTCTTC
15	TRBV7-9	-	TRBJ2-3	-	CASSSNLPSTDTQYF	TGTGCCAGCAGCTCAAACCTACCTAGCACAGATACGCAGTATTTT
12	TRBV12-3/TRBV12-4	TRBD1	TRBJ1-3	-	CASQGAGNTIYF	TGTGCCAGCCAGGGGGCTGGAAACACCATATATTTT
11	TRBV4-1	-	TRBJ2-5	-	CASSRQGAKYF	TGCGCCAGCAGCCGGCAAGGCGCCAAGTACTTC
15	TRBV7-6	-	TRBJ1-5	-	CASSFGAGYDQPQHF	TGTGCCAGCAGCTTCGGGGCAGGGTACGATCAGCCCCAGCATTTT
15	TRBV7-2	-	TRBJ1-5	-	CASSPGGRGNQPQHF	TGTGCCAGCAGCCCGGGGGGGAGGGGCAATCAGCCCCAGCATTTT
14	TRBV4-1	-	TRBJ1-1	-	CASSQDRGDTEAFF	TGCGCCAGCAGCCAAGATCGGGGGGACACTGAAGCTTTCTTT
16	TRBV27	-	TRBJ2-7	-	CASSLSLAEAPYEQYF	TGTGCCAGCAGTTTATCGCTGGCGGAGGCCCCCTACGAGCAGTACTTC
16	TRBV7-3	-	TRBJ2-1	-	CASSLNGGSSYNEQFF	TGTGCCAGCAGCTTAAATGGGGGGAGCTCCTACAATGAGCAGTTCTTC
14	TRBV5-4	TRBD1	TRBJ2-5	-	CASSRGQGLQTQYF	TGTGCCAGCAGCAGGGGGCAGGGGTTACAGACCCAGTACTTC
14	TRBV5-6	-	TRBJ2-5	-	CASSASSRGETQYF	TGTGCCAGCAGCGCAAGTTCCAGGGGAGAGACCCAGTACTTC
16	TRBV27	-	TRBJ2-3	-	CASSLQGGASTDTQYF	TGTGCCAGCAGCCTACAGGGGGGGGCTAGCACAGATACGCAGTATTTT
16	TRBV5-1	TRBD1	TRBJ1-4	-	CASSSGQGGTNEKLFF	TGCGCCAGCAGCTCGGGACAGGGTGGTACTAATGAAAAACTGTTTTTT
14	TRBV5-4	-	TRBJ2-2	-	CASSFLANTGELFF	TGTGCCAGCAGCTTCCTAGCAAACACCGGGGAGCTGTTTTTT
15	TRBV15	-	TRBJ1-1	-	CATSRVARANTEAFF	TGTGCCACCAGCAGAGTGGCCAGGGCGAACACTGAAGCTTTCTTT
16	TRBV18	-	TRBJ1-3	once	CASSLGGTSSGNTIYF	TGTGCCAGCTCACTTGGGGGCACAAGCTCTGGAAACACCATATATTTT